Detailed here is one T cell receptor beta chain. Its antigen is as yet unknown. These data come from a study of graft-versus-host responses after intestinal transplantation. About the research overall: Each recipient received anti-thymocyte globulin induction, then tacrolimus and steroids for about 3 years. Study conclusions and caveats: In patients with graft-donor T cell macrochimerism, allograft graft-versus-host to host-versus-graft clonal ratios were high. Circulating GvH clones peaking coincided with falling HvG clones soon after transplant.

The CDR3 has 12 amino acids. CDR1 and CDR2 from the germline V gene are LNHNV and YYDKDF (reference sequence). V lost 0 bases to trimming and J lost 8 bases, with 4 bases between them. Assay used: immunoSEQ multiplex PCR; TCRdb lists only in-frame clones, some missing. Of 80,000 to 100,000 clones listed, 85% to 90% are singletons. The sample was unstimulated CD4+ T cells sorted from spleen or lymph node cells, taken before intestinal transplant. The receptor was isolated from a human donor who received an intestinal transplant. The V call is TRBV15, the J call TRBJ1-4; D is undetermined. The DNA for the CDR3 is TGTGCCACCAGCAGAGATCGGGAAAAACTGTTTTTT. Amino acids: CATSRDREKLFF.